A single sample is the source of the 17 T cell receptor beta chains below, sequenced in a study of early T cells in non-severe SARS-CoV-2 infection. TCRdb recomputed calls from the 5' RACE reads with MiXCR, one row per CDR3 protein. The table lists about 50,000 distinct CDR3 sequences, 5.5% to 8% of them singletons, with 2.8% in the top ten. The sample in question was whole blood, obtained at baseline. The receptors come from an adult who was a healthcare worker with PCR-confirmed SARS-CoV-2 infection or an uninfected control (not recorded which).

This clonotype was detected only a few times. The chain joins TRBV3-1 to TRBJ1-2; possibly TRBD1 for D (6 bases). The germline V and J ends were trimmed by 4 bases and 8 bases, with 17 bases remaining between them. Germline lookup yields CDR1 LGHDT and CDR2 YNNKEL (reference sequence). The CDR3 loop spans 14 amino acids. CDR3 amino acids: CASSPRQVQGGYTF. The CDR3 nucleotides read TGTGCCAGCAGCCCTAGACAGGTTCAGGGCGGCTACACCTTC.

This chain connects TRBV12-3 or TRBV12-4 to TRBJ1-3, with no clear D. This CDR3 has 15 residues. V was cut by 4 bases and J by 0 bases, with 10 bases left in between. CDR3 residues: CASSYGRTSGNTIYF. CDR3 coding DNA: TGTGCCAGCAGTTACGGCAGGACCTCTGGAAACACCATATATTTT.

At least ten counts were recorded for this clonotype. V usage is TRBV3-1 and J usage is TRBJ2-7; no clear D gene. Trimming shortened V by 3 bases and J by 3 bases, and 3 bases separated the two germline ends. The germline V gene encodes CDR1 LGHDT and CDR2 YNNKEL (reference sequence). The CDR3 contains 11 residues. The DNA for the CDR3 is TGTGCCAGCAGCCACCACTACGAGCAGTACTTC. Translation: CASSHHYEQYF.

As regards this clonotype: One junction end disagrees with the germline gene, perhaps due to a read error. The rearrangement uses TRBV29-1 and TRBJ1-4; D call uncertain. Germline CDR1 SQVTM, CDR2 ANQGSEA. The length of the CDR3 is 8 residues. CDR3 amino acids: CSAEKLFF. The CDR3 bases are TGCAGCGCTGAAAAACTGTTTTTT.

In regard to this clonotype: This may be a read error, as it is one base from a much larger clone. The chain carries TRBV10-3 and TRBJ2-3, with 10 bases identical to TRBD2. The V gene's germline CDR1 is ENHRY and CDR2 SYGVKD. CDR3 length equals 15 residues. CDR3 in amino acids: CTISELAGDPDTQYF. The CDR3 DNA reads as TGTACCATCAGTGAGCTAGCGGGGGACCCAGATACGCAGTATTTT.

There are many counts of this clonotype. The chain couples TRBV25-1 to TRBJ2-7; TRBD1 matches at 9 bases. The V and J ends lost 5 bases and 4 bases, in that order; junction bases with no gene match: 6. Germline V gives CDR1 MGHDK, CDR2 SYGVNS. This CDR3 contains 14 residues. The CDR3 DNA reads as TGTGCCAGCAGTCGACAGGGGGGTTCGTACGAGCAGTACTTC. As protein: CASSRQGGSYEQYF.

This clonotype was seen a handful of times. The chain has TRBV7-2 and TRBJ2-7; D tentatively fits TRBD1 or TRBD2 (5 bases each). Germline V gene data show CDR1 as SGHTA and CDR2 as FQGNSA. The CDR3 spans 15 residues. Trimming stripped 1 base from V and 4 bases from J, with 14 bases between. CDR3 nucleotides: TGTGCCAGCAGCTTAGGGGGGACGGTCGGGTACGAGCAGTACTTC. Its protein is CASSLGGTVGYEQYF.

The V gene is TRBV25-1, the J gene TRBJ2-7; 9 bases align to TRBD1. Germline V lookup: CDR1 MGHDK, CDR2 SYGVNS. This CDR3 is 17 amino acids long. J lost 3 bases, V lost 1 base, and 10 bases had no gene match. CDR3 sequence: CASSEFRGGTGSYEQYF. The CDR3 nucleotides are TGTGCCAGCAGTGAATTTAGGGGGGGGACAGGGAGCTACGAGCAGTACTTC.

The chain couples TRBV7-9 to TRBJ2-1, with 13 bases identical to TRBD2. The junction had 7 bases not matched to a gene; V was cut back by 7 bases and J by 4 bases. CDR1 and CDR2 from the germline V gene are SEHNR and FQNEAQ (reference sequence). CDR3 length: 16 amino acids. The CDR3 nucleotides are TGTGCCAGCACCACTAGCGGGGGGGCATTTTACAATGAGCAGTTCTTC. It encodes CASTTSGGAFYNEQFF.

J is TRBJ2-7 and V is TRBV4-2, with 9 bases that match TRBD2. CDR3 length equals 15 residues. After removal of 0 bases from V and 0 bases from J, the junction contained 0 bases not matched to a gene. Germline loops: CDR1 LGHNA, CDR2 YNFKEQ. The CDR3: CASSQDSGSSYEQYF. CDR3 bases: TGTGCCAGCAGCCAAGATAGCGGGAGCTCCTACGAGCAGTACTTC.

In nucleotides, the CDR3 is TGTGCCAGCAGCGCCGGACAGGGAGAGGACACCGGGGAGCTGTTTTTT. It codes for CASSAGQGEDTGELFF. The chain has TRBV2 and TRBJ2-2; 8 bases align to TRBD1. The V segment lost 6 bases and the J segment 3 bases; nucleotides outside the gene matches: 9. Per the germline V gene, CDR1 is SNHLY and CDR2 is FYNNEI. This CDR3 has 16 amino acids.

The chain couples TRBV29-1 to TRBJ1-1; D call uncertain. V was trimmed by 4 bases and J by 4 bases, leaving 13 bases between them. The length of the CDR3 is 13 residues. The V gene's germline CDR1 is SQVTM and CDR2 ANQGSEA. The CDR3 sequence: CSVVRLFGTEAFF. CDR3 nucleotide sequence: TGCAGCGTTGTTAGGCTTTTCGGCACTGAAGCTTTCTTT.

The chain couples TRBV5-4 to TRBJ2-7; a possible D gene is TRBD2 (5 bases). The germline V and J ends were trimmed by 0 bases and 6 bases, with 7 bases remaining between them. Germline V gene data show CDR1 as SGHNT and CDR2 as YYREEE (reference sequence). The CDR3 contains 12 residues. The CDR3 DNA is TGTGCCAGCAGCTTGGATAGCGCCGAGCAGTACTTC. Residues: CASSLDSAEQYF.

This clonotype was counted ten times or more. V usage is TRBV19 and J usage is TRBJ2-6; TRBD1 matches 9 bases. From germline, CDR1 is LNHDA and CDR2 SQIVND (reference sequence). V lost 7 bases and J lost 1; bases outside the gene matches: 8. This CDR3 spans 17 amino acids. CDR3 nucleotides: TGTGCCAGTATGGGGACAGGGATCGGGTCTGGGGCCAACGTCCTGACTTTC. Translation: CASMGTGIGSGANVLTF.

This clonotype was observed at least ten times. V and J are TRBV20-1 and TRBJ2-7; no reliable D call. Between the trimmed V and J ends, which lost 0 bases and 0 bases, there was a span of 3 bases. Germline values: CDR1 DFQATT, CDR2 SNEGSKA (reference sequence). The length of the CDR3 is 12 residues. CDR3 bases: TGCAGTGCTAGAGAGGACTCCTACGAGCAGTACTTC. Protein: CSAREDSYEQYF.

In its sample, this clonotype was seen many times. V is TRBV5-4 and J is TRBJ1-4, with D hard to call. Germline CDR1 reads SGHNT; CDR2 reads YYREEE (reference sequence). V was clipped by 2 bases and J by 3 bases, with 14 bases between them. The CDR3 consists of 16 residues. The CDR3 is CASSFGRTGPNEKLFF. CDR3 DNA: TGTGCCAGCAGCTTTGGCCGGACGGGCCCTAATGAAAAACTGTTTTTT.

The chain has TRBV20-1 and TRBJ2-5; 9 bases match TRBD2. With V trimmed by 5 bases and J by 0 bases, 7 bases remained unmatched. The CDR3 totals 15 residues. Looked up from germline, CDR1 is DFQATT and CDR2 is SNEGSKA (reference sequence). CDR3 residues: CSAPLAGRDQETQYF. The CDR3 nucleotides are TGCAGTGCTCCCCTAGCGGGGAGGGACCAAGAGACCCAGTACTTC.